The T cell receptor (beta chain) described here comes from a study of cytomegalovirus exposure and HLA in healthy donors. Deletions cut 5 bases from V and 2 bases from J, with 11 bases between. This CDR3 is 14 amino acids long. CDR1 and CDR2 from the germline V gene are MGHDK and SYGVNS. Comments on this clone: The antigen is undetermined.

General study points: 150 or so TCR beta chains were listed as cytomegalovirus-associated. The authors later linked a missense DCLRE1C variant to TCR beta V- and J-gene trimming. Per published reports, the classifier diagnosed cytomegalovirus status with high specificity and sensitivity.

Primers included in the PCR were 60 Vbeta and 13 Jbeta primers. TCRdb's copy holds only in-frame clones and misses some; the assay was immunoSEQ multiplex PCR. The table shows around 130,000 clones, with about 81% occurring only once. Sequencing was performed on PBMCs. This clonotype was sampled from a woman aged 40 to 50 in good health and CMV-seropositive. The chain employs TRBV25-1 and TRBJ2-3, with D tentatively TRBD1 (6 bases). The CDR3 DNA is TGTGCCAGCAGTCCCGACAGGACCACAGATACGCAGTATTTT. It encodes CASSPDRTTDTQYF.